This section outlines one TCR beta chain sequence together with its context. The CDR3 is made up of 13 amino acids. Trimming removed 6 bases from V and 1 base from J, with 4 bases in between. From germline, CDR1 is MNHNY and CDR2 SVGAGI (reference sequence). The source of the sample is a study of PD-L1 blockade in urothelial cancer. Background on the study: Patients previously received 0 to 3 chemotherapy regimens. Samples came from 3 weeks, at the second dose, and 6 weeks into treatment. Blood samples had a median of approximately 140,000 T cells, some 83,000 unique TCRs, and clonality approximately 0.086.

The time point: pretreatment peripheral blood. It was locally advanced or metastatic urothelial carcinoma that patients had. Clones were read by immunoSEQ multiplex PCR, and TCRdb kept only the in-frame ones, dropping some. The sample gives about 47,000 clones, 70% to 90% of which show up once; around 15% is in the top ten. The receptor was derived from a man aged 60 to 69 with urothelial cancer. The sample in question was PBMCs, obtained around atezolizumab (anti-PD-L1) treatment. The chain carries TRBV6-6 and TRBJ2-6; no clear D gene. DNA for the CDR3: TGTGCCAGCAGCCTGTCTGGGGCCAACGTCCTGACTTTC. It translates to CASSLSGANVLTF.